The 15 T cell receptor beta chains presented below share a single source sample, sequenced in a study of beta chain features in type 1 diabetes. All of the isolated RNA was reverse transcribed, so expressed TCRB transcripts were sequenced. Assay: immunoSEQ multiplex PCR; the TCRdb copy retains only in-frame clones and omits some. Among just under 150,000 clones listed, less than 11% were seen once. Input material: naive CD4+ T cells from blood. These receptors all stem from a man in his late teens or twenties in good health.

This chain's CDR3 is CSAAVRPRTSTGELFF. The CDR3, as DNA: TGCAGCGCGGCCGTGCGACCGAGGACAAGCACCGGGGAGCTGTTTTTT. The rearrangement links TRBV29-1 to TRBJ2-2, with D possibly TRBD1 on 5 matching bases. The CDR3 totals 16 residues. The V gene's germline CDR1 is SQVTM and CDR2 ANQGSEA. Trimming took off 7 bases at V and 4 bases at J, with 22 bases between the two ends.

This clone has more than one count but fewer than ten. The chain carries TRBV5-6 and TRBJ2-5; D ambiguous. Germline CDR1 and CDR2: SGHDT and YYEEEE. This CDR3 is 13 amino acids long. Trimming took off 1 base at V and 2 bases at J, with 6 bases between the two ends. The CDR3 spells CASSLLTQETQYF. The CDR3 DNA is TGTGCCAGCAGCTTGCTGACACAAGAGACCCAGTACTTC.

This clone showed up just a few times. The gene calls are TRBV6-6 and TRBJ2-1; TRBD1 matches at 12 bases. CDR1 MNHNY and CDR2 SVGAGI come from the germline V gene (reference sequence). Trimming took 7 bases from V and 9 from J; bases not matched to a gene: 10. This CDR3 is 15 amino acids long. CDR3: CASIRPGQGAGEQFF. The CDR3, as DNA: TGTGCCAGCATCCGACCGGGACAGGGGGCGGGTGAGCAGTTCTTC.

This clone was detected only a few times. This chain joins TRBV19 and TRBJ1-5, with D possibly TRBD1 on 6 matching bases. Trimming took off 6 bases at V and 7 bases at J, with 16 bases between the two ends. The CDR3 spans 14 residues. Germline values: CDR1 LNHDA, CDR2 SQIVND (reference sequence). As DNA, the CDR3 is TGTGCCAGTAGGGGCAGGGGAAGTGGACAGCCCCAGCATTTT. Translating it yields CASRGRGSGQPQHF.

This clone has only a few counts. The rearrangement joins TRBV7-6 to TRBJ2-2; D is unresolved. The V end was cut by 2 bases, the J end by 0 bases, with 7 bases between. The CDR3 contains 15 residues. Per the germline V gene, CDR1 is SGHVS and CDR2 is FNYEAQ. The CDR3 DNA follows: TGTGCCAGCAGCTTACTGCCAGCGAACACCGGGGAGCTGTTTTTT. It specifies CASSLLPANTGELFF.

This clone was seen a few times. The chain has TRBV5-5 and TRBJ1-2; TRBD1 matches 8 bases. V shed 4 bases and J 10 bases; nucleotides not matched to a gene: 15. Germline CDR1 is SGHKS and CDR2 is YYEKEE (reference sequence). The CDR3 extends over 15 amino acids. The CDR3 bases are TGTGCCAGCAGCCCTGGGACAGGCTCGTACCGTCTCTACACCTTC. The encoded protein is CASSPGTGSYRLYTF. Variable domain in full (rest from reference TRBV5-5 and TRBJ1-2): DAGVTQSPTHLIKTRGQQVTLRCSPISGHKSVSWYQQVLGQGPQFIFQYYEKEERGRGNFPDRFSARQFPNYSSELNVNALLLGDSALYLCASSPGTGSYRLYTFGSGTRLTVV.

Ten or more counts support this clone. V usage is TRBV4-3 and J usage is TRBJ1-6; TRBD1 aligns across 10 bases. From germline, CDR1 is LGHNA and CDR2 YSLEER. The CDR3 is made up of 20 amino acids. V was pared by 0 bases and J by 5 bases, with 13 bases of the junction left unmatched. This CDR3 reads CASSQEGTGANRKHNSPLHF. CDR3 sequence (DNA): TGCGCCAGCAGCCAAGAAGGGACAGGGGCGAACCGAAAGCATAATTCACCCCTCCACTTT.

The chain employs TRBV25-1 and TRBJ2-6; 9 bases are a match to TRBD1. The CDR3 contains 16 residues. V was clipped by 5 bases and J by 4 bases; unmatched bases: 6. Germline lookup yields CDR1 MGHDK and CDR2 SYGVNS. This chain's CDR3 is CASSPTGTGGANVLTF. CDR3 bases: TGTGCCAGCAGTCCGACCGGGACAGGGGGGGCCAACGTCCTGACTTTC.

CDR3 nucleotide sequence: TGTGCCTGGAGGACAACAGGGTCAAGCAATCAGCCCCAGCATTTT. Protein: CAWRTTGSSNQPQHF. The gene calls are TRBV30 and TRBJ1-5, with D tentatively TRBD1 (6 bases). Looked up from germline, CDR1 is GTSNPN and CDR2 is SVGIG (reference sequence). V dropped 3 bases and J dropped 1 base, with 13 bases sitting between them. The CDR3 has 15 amino acids.

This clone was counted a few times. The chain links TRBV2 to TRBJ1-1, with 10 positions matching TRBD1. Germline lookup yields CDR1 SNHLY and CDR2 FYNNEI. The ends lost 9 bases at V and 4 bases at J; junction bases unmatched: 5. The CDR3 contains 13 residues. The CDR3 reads CASQGTGVTEAFF. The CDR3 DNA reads TGTGCCAGTCAAGGGACAGGGGTCACTGAAGCTTTCTTT.

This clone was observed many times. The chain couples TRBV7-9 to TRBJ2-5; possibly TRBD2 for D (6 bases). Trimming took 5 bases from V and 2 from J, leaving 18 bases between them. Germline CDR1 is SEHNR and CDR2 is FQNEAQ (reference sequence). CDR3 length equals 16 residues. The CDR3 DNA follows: TGTGCCAGCAGCCCGCCAGTGAGTCGGGGGCAAGAGACCCAGTACTTC. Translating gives CASSPPVSRGQETQYF.

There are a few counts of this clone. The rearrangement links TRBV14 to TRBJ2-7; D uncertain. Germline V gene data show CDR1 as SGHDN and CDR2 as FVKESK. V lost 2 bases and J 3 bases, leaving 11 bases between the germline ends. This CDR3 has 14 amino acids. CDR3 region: CASSQFELHYEQYF. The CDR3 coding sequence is TGTGCCAGCAGCCAATTCGAACTACACTACGAGCAGTACTTC.

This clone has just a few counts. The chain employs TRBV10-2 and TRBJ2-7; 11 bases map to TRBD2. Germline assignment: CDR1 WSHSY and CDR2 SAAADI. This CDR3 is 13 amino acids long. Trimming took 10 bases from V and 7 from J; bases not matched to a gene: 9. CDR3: CATLLAGAEEQYF. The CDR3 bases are TGCGCCACCTTACTAGCGGGGGCCGAGGAGCAGTACTTC.

The CDR3 here is CASSRATGGYGYTF. In DNA form, the CDR3 reads TGCGCCAGCAGCAGAGCGACAGGGGGCTATGGCTACACCTTC. This chain links TRBV5-1 with TRBJ1-2; 9 bases agree with TRBD1. The junction had 5 bases not matched to a gene; V was cut back by 4 bases and J by 4 bases. Germline assignment: CDR1 SGHRS and CDR2 YFSETQ. The CDR3 loop spans 14 amino acids.

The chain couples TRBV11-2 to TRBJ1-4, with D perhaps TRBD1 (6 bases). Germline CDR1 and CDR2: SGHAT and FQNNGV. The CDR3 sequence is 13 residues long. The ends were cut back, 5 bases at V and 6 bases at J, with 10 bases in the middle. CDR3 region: CASSPYRDEKLFF. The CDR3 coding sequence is TGTGCCAGCAGCCCGTACAGGGATGAAAAACTGTTTTTT.